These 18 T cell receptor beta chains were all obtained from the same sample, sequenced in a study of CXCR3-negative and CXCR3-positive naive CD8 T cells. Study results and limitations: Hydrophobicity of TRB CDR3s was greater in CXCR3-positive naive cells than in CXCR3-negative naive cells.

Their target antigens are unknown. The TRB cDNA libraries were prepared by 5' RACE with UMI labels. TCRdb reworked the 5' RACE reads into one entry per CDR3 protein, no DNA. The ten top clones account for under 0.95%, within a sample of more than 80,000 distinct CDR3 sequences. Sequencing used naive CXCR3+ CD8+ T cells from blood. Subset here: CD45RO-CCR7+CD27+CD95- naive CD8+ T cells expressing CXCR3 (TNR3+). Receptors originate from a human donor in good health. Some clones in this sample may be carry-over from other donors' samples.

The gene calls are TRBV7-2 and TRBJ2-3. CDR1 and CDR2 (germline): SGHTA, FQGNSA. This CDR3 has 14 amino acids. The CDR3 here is CASSLITATDTQYF. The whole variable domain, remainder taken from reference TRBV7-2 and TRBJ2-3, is GAGVSQSPSNKVTEKGKDVELRCDPISGHTALYWYRQSLGQGLEFLIYFQGNSAPDKSGLPSDRFSAERTGGSVSTLTIQRTQQEDSAVYLCASSLITATDTQYFGPGTRLTVL.

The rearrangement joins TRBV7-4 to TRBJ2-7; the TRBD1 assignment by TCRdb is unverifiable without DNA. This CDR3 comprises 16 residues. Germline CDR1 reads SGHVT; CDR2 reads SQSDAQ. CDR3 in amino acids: CASSSRDGSPGSEQYF.

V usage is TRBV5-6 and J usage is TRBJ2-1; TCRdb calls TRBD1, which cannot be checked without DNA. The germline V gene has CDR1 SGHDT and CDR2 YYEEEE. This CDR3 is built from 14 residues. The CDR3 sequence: CASSRDTNYNEQFF.

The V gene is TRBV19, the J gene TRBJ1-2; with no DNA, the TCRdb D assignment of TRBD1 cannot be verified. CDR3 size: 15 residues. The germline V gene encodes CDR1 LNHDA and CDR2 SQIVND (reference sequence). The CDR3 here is CASSPPRDRNYGYTF.

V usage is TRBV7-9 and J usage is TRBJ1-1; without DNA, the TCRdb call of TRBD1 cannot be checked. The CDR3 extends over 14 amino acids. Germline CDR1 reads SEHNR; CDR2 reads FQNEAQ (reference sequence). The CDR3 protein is CASSRETDWGSAFF. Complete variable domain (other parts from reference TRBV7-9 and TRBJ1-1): DTGVSQNPRHKITKRGQNVTFRCDPISEHNRLYWYRQTLGQGPEFLTYFQNEAQLEKSRLLSDRFSAERPKGSFSTLEIQRTEQGDSAMYLCASSRETDWGSAFFGQGTRLTVV.

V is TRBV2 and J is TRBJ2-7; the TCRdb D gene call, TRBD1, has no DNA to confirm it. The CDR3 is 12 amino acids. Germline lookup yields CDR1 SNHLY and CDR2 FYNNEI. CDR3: CASSDGGGEQYF.

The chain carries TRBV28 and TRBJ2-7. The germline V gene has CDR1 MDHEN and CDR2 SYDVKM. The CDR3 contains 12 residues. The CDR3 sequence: CASSLVGNEQYF.

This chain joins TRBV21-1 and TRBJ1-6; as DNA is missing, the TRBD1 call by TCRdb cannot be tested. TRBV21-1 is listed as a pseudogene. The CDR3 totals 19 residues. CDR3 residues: CASTETGRNLSSYNSPLHF.

The CDR3 here is CSVLTATNSPLHF. The V gene is TRBV29-1, the J gene TRBJ1-6; TCRdb's D call of TRBD1 is untestable without DNA. CDR1 and CDR2 (germline): SQVTM, ANQGSEA. The CDR3 totals 13 residues.

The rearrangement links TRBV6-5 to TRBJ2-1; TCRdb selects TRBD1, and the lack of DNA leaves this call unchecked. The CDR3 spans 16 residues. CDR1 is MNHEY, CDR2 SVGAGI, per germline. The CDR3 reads CASSYSGASSYNEQFF.

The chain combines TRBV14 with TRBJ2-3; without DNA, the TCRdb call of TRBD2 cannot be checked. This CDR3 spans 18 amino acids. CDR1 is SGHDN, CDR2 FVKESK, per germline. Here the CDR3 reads CASSPGLAGRTSTDTQYF.

The CDR3: CASSLAGMNNEQFF. The chain links TRBV28 to TRBJ2-1. This CDR3 has 14 amino acids. The germline gives CDR1 MDHEN, CDR2 SYDVKM. Complete variable domain (other parts from reference TRBV28 and TRBJ2-1): DVKVTQSSRYLVKRTGEKVFLECVQDMDHENMFWYRQDPGLGLRLIYFSYDVKMKEKGDIPEGYSVSREKKERFSLILESASTNQTSMYLCASSLAGMNNEQFFGPGTRLTVL.

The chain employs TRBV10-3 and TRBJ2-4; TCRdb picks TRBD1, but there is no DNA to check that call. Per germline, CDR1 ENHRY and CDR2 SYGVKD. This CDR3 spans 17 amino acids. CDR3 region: CAISESKQGGLENIQYF.

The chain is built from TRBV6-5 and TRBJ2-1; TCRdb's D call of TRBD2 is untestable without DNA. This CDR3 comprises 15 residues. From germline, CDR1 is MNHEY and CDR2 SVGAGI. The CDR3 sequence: CASSPLAGTYNEQFF.

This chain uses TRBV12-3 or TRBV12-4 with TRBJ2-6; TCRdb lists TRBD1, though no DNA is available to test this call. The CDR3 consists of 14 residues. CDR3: CASRGTAGANVLTF.

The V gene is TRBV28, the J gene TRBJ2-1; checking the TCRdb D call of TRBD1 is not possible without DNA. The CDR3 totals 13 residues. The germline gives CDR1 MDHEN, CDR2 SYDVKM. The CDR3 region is CAIRERGLDEQFF.

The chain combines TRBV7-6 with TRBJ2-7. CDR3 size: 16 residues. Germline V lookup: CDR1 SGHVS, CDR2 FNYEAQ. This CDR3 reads CASSEEAGVLVYEQYF.

The CDR3: CATSRGAGLVYNEQFF. This rearrangement joins TRBV15 to TRBJ2-1; TCRdb selects TRBD2, and the lack of DNA leaves this call unchecked. Germline values: CDR1 LNHNV, CDR2 YYDKDF (reference sequence). The CDR3 has 16 residues.